This entry describes one T cell receptor (beta chain). The data were obtained in a study of blood T cell repertoires in COVID-19. Turning to the study itself: The samples span acute and convalescent COVID-19 from the United States, Italy and Spain.

CDR1 is SGDLS and CDR2 is YYNGEE in the germline V gene. The CDR3 contains 14 residues. Between the trimmed V and J ends, which lost 4 bases and 4 bases, there was a span of 11 bases. Clones were sequenced by immunoSEQ multiplex PCR, and TCRdb holds only the in-frame ones, with some missing. Here the sample spans over 250,000 clones, approximately 83% being singletons. Sequenced sample: peripheral blood. The TCR was taken from a woman in her 70s with acute or convalescent COVID-19. The chain is built from TRBV9 and TRBJ1-4, with TRBD1 as a possible D gene (5 bases). The CDR3 nucleotides are TGTGCCAGCAGCCCAGGGATATATAATGAAAAACTGTTTTTT. This codes for CASSPGIYNEKLFF.